A single sample is the source of the 14 T cell receptor beta chains below, sequenced in a study of T cell repertoires in cytomegalovirus infection. No antigen is known for these receptors. TCRdb called the reads again in MiXCR, with one record for every CDR3 protein. The data contain about 83,000 distinct CDR3 sequences, approximately 30% of them singletons. Sequenced material: CD8+ T cells from cultured PBMCs, taken from culture after CMV antigen stimulation. All receptors derive from a human donor in good health (CMV status not recorded). Some clones in this sample may be carry-over from other donors' samples.

The sample holds a few counts of this clonotype. The genes are TRBV28 and TRBJ1-4, with no clear D. The germline V and J ends were trimmed by 3 bases and 8 bases, with 7 bases remaining between them. This CDR3 spans 12 amino acids. CDR1 and CDR2 from the germline V gene are MDHEN and SYDVKM. The CDR3 DNA is TGTGCCAGCAGTTTTATAGGGGAAAAACTGTTTTTT. Its protein is CASSFIGEKLFF.

This clonotype came up many times. The V and J genes are TRBV28 and TRBJ2-3; D assignment may be TRBD1 or TRBD2 (6 bases each). Germline CDR1 is MDHEN and CDR2 is SYDVKM. With 1 base removed from V and 4 bases from J, the gap between germline ends came to 9 bases. This CDR3 contains 14 residues. The CDR3 DNA reads TGTGCCAGCAGTTTATTAGGGGGGCCAGATACGCAGTATTTT. This encodes CASSLLGGPDTQYF.

The V call is TRBV7-8, the J call TRBJ2-5; D tentatively reads TRBD1 or TRBD2 (5 bases each). Germline V gene sequence: CDR1 SGHVS, CDR2 FQNEAQ. CDR3 length equals 13 residues. V gave up 1 base and J gave up 5 bases, with 8 bases separating them. The CDR3 DNA reads TGTGCCAGCAGCTTAGGAGGGGTGGAGACCCAGTACTTC. Translation gives CASSLGGVETQYF.

The V call is TRBV7-2, the J call TRBJ2-1, with 8 bases matching TRBD1. This CDR3 spans 15 amino acids. The V gene end was trimmed by 1 base and the J gene end by 7 bases; junction bases not matched to a gene: 6. From germline, CDR1 is SGHTA and CDR2 FQGNSA. DNA of the CDR3: TGTGCCAGCAGCTTAGTCGGCAGGGGGCTGAATGAGCAGTTCTTC. Translating it yields CASSLVGRGLNEQFF.

The CDR3 protein is CASSQGATYEQYF. The CDR3 nucleotides read TGTGCCAGCAGCCAAGGAGCTACCTACGAGCAGTACTTC. The genes are TRBV7-9 and TRBJ2-7; no clear D. Trimming removed 5 bases from V and 2 bases from J, with 10 bases in between. There are 13 residues in the CDR3. From germline, CDR1 is SEHNR and CDR2 FQNEAQ (reference sequence).

In this sample, this clonotype turned up many times. The chain recombines TRBV5-6 with TRBJ1-1; D perhaps matches TRBD1 (5 bases). Per the germline V gene, CDR1 is SGHDT and CDR2 is YYEEEE. CDR3 length equals 15 residues. Trimming took 0 bases from V and 7 from J, leaving 16 bases between them. The CDR3 loop is CASSLASPGWDEAFF. Here the CDR3 DNA reads TGTGCCAGCAGCTTGGCGAGTCCAGGGTGGGATGAAGCTTTCTTT.

This clonotype was detected a few times. The CDR3 spells CASTSYTGELFF. The CDR3, as DNA: TGTGCCAGCACAAGCTACACCGGGGAGCTGTTTTTT. V usage is TRBV7-3 and J usage is TRBJ2-2; D call uncertain. Germline values: CDR1 SGHTA, CDR2 FQGTGA. The CDR3 runs to 12 residues. V shed 7 bases and J shed 3 bases, with 6 bases lying between them.

The V and J genes are TRBV12-3 or TRBV12-4 and TRBJ1-5; weak D call: TRBD1 (5 bases). V lost 4 bases, J lost 7 bases, and 14 bases lay in between. The CDR3 is made up of 14 amino acids. The CDR3 sequence: CASSSRGLEQPQHF. The CDR3 bases are TGTGCCAGCAGTTCCCGGGGACTGGAACAGCCCCAGCATTTT.

This chain uses TRBV6-2 or TRBV6-3 with TRBJ2-1; D is ambiguous. Trimming left V 4 bases short and J 9 bases short, with 22 bases between. In germline, CDR1 is MNHEY, CDR2 SVGEGT. There are 16 residues in the CDR3. CDR3 sequence (DNA): TGTGCCAGCAGTTCCCCCAGGTTTGGGGTGCTGGGTGAGCAGTTCTTC. This translates into CASSSPRFGVLGEQFF.

In its sample, this clonotype was seen many times. The rearrangement joins TRBV15 to TRBJ2-3, with TRBD2 matching 12 bases. From germline, CDR1 is LNHNV and CDR2 YYDKDF (reference sequence). This CDR3 has 15 amino acids. V lost 0 bases to trimming and J lost 6 bases; unmatched junction nucleotides: 1. This CDR3 reads CATSRDGTSGDTQYF. Written as DNA, the CDR3 is TGTGCCACCAGCAGAGATGGGACTAGCGGGGATACGCAGTATTTT.

V is TRBV7-6 and J is TRBJ2-6, with 8 bases aligning to TRBD1. This CDR3 is 16 amino acids long. V was pared by 4 bases and J by 4 bases, with 6 bases of the junction left unmatched. Germline V gene data show CDR1 as SGHVS and CDR2 as FNYEAQ. CDR3 amino acids: CASSSRGPPGANVLTF. The DNA of the CDR3 is TGTGCCAGCAGCTCCAGGGGGCCTCCAGGGGCCAACGTCCTGACTTTC.

This chain links TRBV18 with TRBJ1-4; D remains unclear. The CDR3 length is 14 residues. Trimming cost V 2 bases and J 6 bases, with 10 bases left between them. Germline V gives CDR1 KGHSH, CDR2 LQKENI. CDR3 DNA sequence: TGTGCCAGCTCACCATCCGGGGTCGATGAAAAACTGTTTTTT. This encodes CASSPSGVDEKLFF.

This clonotype was recorded a few times. This chain joins TRBV24-1 and TRBJ2-3, with 9 bases fitting TRBD1. The germline V gene encodes CDR1 KGHDR and CDR2 SFDVKD. J gave up 2 bases and V 4 bases, and 6 bases lay outside the gene matches. The CDR3 has 16 residues. CDR3 region: CATSETGTGLTDTQYF. Written as DNA, the CDR3 is TGTGCCACCAGTGAAACCGGGACAGGGCTCACAGATACGCAGTATTTT.

This clonotype was picked up a small number of times. The CDR3 sequence: CASSQAQGIEAFF. The CDR3 coding sequence is TGCGCCAGCAGCCAAGCACAGGGTATCGAAGCTTTCTTT. The rearrangement links TRBV4-1 to TRBJ1-1, with D maybe TRBD1 (6 bases). V was pared by 1 base and J by 8 bases, with 11 bases between. The germline gives CDR1 MGHRA, CDR2 YSYEKL. The CDR3 spans 13 residues.